This T cell receptor beta chain was found in a study of human T cells and chemical hapten exposure. The overall study: Readings were taken at 6 days from patch tests that had applied 0.01% DPC to the upper back. How much TCR each sample yielded varied, mostly because pooled library volumes differed slightly. Recorded diagnoses among the mostly female patients were alopecia areata, totalis or universalis.

Time point defined: patch test 1, 2 weeks after DPC sensitization. Treatment indicated: therapeutic diphenylcyclopropenone sensitization with weekly scalp DPC. Trimming left V 5 bases short and J 3 bases short, with 11 bases between. CDR1 and CDR2 from the germline V gene are SEHNR and FQNEAQ (reference sequence). The CDR3 is 14 residues long. Each CDR3 protein gets one entry after TCRdb re-called the RACE reads with MiXCR. The sample includes approximately 340,000 distinct CDR3 sequences, around 7% seen only once; the top ten take roughly 8%. Sample: whole blood, taken in connection with sensitization to the hapten diphenylcyclopropenone (DPC). J is TRBJ1-5 and V is TRBV7-9, with unresolved D. This TCR was sampled from a woman aged 18-35 years with alopecia areata. Some clones in this sample may be carry-over from other donors' samples. CDR3 loop: CASSPHSDNQPQHF. For the CDR3, the DNA is TGTGCCAGCAGCCCTCATTCCGACAATCAGCCCCAGCATTTT.